The entry below gives a single T cell receptor beta chain sequence along with its context. The data are from a study of blood T cell repertoires in COVID-19. Across the whole study: Nucleic acid was either cDNA or gDNA, and it came from T cells, B-cell-depleted T cells, or PBMCs.

Individuals drawn from 24 US areas were about 18 to 89 years old. Symptom resolution, clearance, or two negative PCRs marked the recovered donors of Cohort 3. The CDR3 extends over 14 amino acids. CDR1 is SNHLY, CDR2 FYNNEI, per germline. Losses at the gene ends were 8 bases for V and 2 bases for J; bases not matched to a gene: 8. Per the study methods: Quantification of nucleated cells was approximated via reference gene primer amplification. Profiled with immunoSEQ multiplex PCR; TCRdb holds only in-frame clones, not every one. V and J calls and clone size are copied from that table; D and trimming were computed from the DNA. The data contain over 250,000 clones, around 90% of them singletons.

V usage is TRBV2 and J usage is TRBJ2-7; 8 nucleotides match TRBD1. The TCR originated in a woman under 40 who had recovered from COVID-19. Material: PBMCs or T cells enriched from blood (not recorded which). This CDR3 reads CASYPRGRPYEQYF. Written as DNA, the CDR3 is TGTGCCAGCTACCCCAGGGGGCGCCCCTACGAGCAGTACTTC.